These 5 T cell receptor beta chains share one sample of origin, sequenced in a study of tumor-infiltrating lymphocytes in primary liver carcinoma. A constant-region primer served to make TCR beta cDNA from roughly 460 ng total RNA. Three nested multiplex PCR rounds, a slightly modified ARM-PCR, produced the libraries for TCR beta. Primers for the first two PCR rounds were TRBV1-TRBV30 forward primers and a C-beta reverse primer (around 10 cycles per round). In TCRdb, the multiplex PCR reads were re-called with MiXCR into one record per CDR3 protein. The sample includes fewer than 90,000 distinct CDR3 sequences, about three quarters of them seen just once. Co-extracted RNA and DNA came from around 20-30 mg of unsorted bulk tissue. The specimen sequenced was liver tumor tissue from sampling region 1. Subset given: tumor region T1, superior pole. The receptors stem from a man aged 40-50 years with primary liver carcinoma and hepatitis B virus infection.

V usage is TRBV11-2 and J usage is TRBJ2-3; D may be TRBD2 (5 bases). Trimming pared 11 bases from V and 0 bases from J, leaving 21 bases between. The germline gives CDR1 SGHAT, CDR2 FQNNGV. CDR3 size: 16 residues. The CDR3, as DNA: TGTGCCGGCAACCCCCCGACTAACGGCAGCACAGATACGCAGTATTTT. This codes for CAGNPPTNGSTDTQYF.

There are a few counts of this clonotype. At one end, the junction sequence differs from germline, possibly due to a read error. The chain combines TRBV12-3 or TRBV12-4 with TRBJ2-2, with TRBD2 identical over 8 bases. This CDR3 has 14 amino acids. The CDR3 region has the DNA TGTGCCAGCGCGGGCGGGAGGTTCGGCGGGGAGCTGTTATTT. Translating it yields CASAGGRFGGELLF.

Comments on this clonotype: An end of the junction does not agree with germline; a read error may underlie this. The DNA for the CDR3 is TGTGCCAACAGCTTTGATCGGGACAGGGTCGGCATAGGGGAGCTGTTTTTT. This codes for CANSFDRDRVGIGELFF. The genes are TRBV11-2 and TRBJ2-2; 9 bases match TRBD1. This CDR3 is built from 17 residues. Germline V gene lookup returns CDR1 SGHAT and CDR2 FQNNGV.

A note on this clonotype: The junction shows a germline mismatch at one end, possibly a read error. The rearrangement uses TRBV19 and TRBJ1-1, with D possibly matching TRBD1 (5 bases). This CDR3 has 16 amino acids. From germline, CDR1 is LNHDA and CDR2 SQIVND (reference sequence). Written as DNA, the CDR3 is TGTACCAGTAGTCGAAAGGGGATCGGGGCGCGGACTGAAGCTTTCTTT. Its protein product is CTSSRKGIGARTEAFF.

About this clonotype itself: The junction departs from germline at one end; a sequencing error may be responsible. This rearrangement joins TRBV12-3 or TRBV12-4 to TRBJ2-7; D unresolved. The CDR3 is 14 amino acids. This chain's CDR3 is CASSRIEASYEHYF. As DNA, the CDR3 is TGTGCCAGCAGTAGGATTGAAGCTTCCTACGAGCACTACTTC.